This T cell receptor beta chain was obtained from a study of T cells in Graves' hyperthyroidism and ophthalmopathy (dated by TCRdb to the late 2010s). With regard to the full study: Peripheral blood samples were taken at initial diagnosis, before any treatment was given. The paper reports TCR Vbeta CDR3 sequencing of 135 peripheral blood samples: 43 ophthalmopathy, some 80 hyperthyroidism and approximately 17 progressor patients. The 100 discovery patients were divided at random into training and test sets in a 7:3 ratio. Whether ophthalmopathy could be predicted prospectively was tested in an independent validation cohort made up of approximately 19 hyperthyroidism patients plus 17 patients who later progressed to ophthalmopathy. Following sampling, methimazole starting at 30 mg daily was given to hyperthyroidism patients, and high-dose intravenous methylprednisolone was given to ophthalmopathy patients. A discovery cohort of roughly 100 patients, about 40 with Graves' ophthalmopathy and about 60 with stable Graves' hyperthyroidism, was used to find distinguishing TCR V-J signatures. In several Graves' hyperthyroidism patients, the study also compared T-cell repertoires from thyroid tissue with T-cell repertoires from blood.

Moderately to severely active disease, a Clinical Activity Score of at least 3, a NOSPECS grade of at least 4, and a duration under 3 months were present in ophthalmopathy patients. Exclusion was applied to patients with uncontrolled infections, other autoimmune diseases, pregnancy or lactation. Diagnoses were established on the basis of clinical symptoms, serum thyroxine and TRAb, thyroid ultrasound, and orbital computed tomography. PBMCs were separated from about 10 ml of fresh peripheral blood using Ficoll-Paque density gradient centrifugation. Total RNA was extracted with Trizol reagent, and quality was checked on an Agilent 2100 Bioanalyzer. Overall study results and their limits: In validation, the model predicted progression to ophthalmopathy with approximately 71% sensitivity and approximately 72% specificity, a median of roughly seven months before onset. Blood samples also contained most of the expanded thyroid clonotypes (frequency above 0.001), which suggests that blood repertoires may reflect thyroid immune responses. A 13 V-J signature model separated ophthalmopathy from stable hyperthyroidism, with around 88% sensitivity and about 81% specificity in cross-validation and 80%/75% in testing. No statistical method was used to fix the sample size in advance, and group allocation was not hidden from the investigators.

TCR beta CDR3 regions were amplified from RNA transcripts. A first-round RT-PCR of the TCR CDR3 used the HTBI primer set with the Qiagen OneStep RT-PCR kit. Libraries were constructed in a second round of multiplex PCR, after which size selection and purification were performed. The libraries were sequenced on an Illumina HiSeq2000 using paired-end 100 bp reads. The paper's processing steps were these. Raw data were processed with SOAPnuke, discarding reads with adapters, uncalled bases, mean Phred below 15, or no exact constant-primer or identifier match. High-quality paired reads were merged with COPE v1.2.5, and unique nucleotide sequences were defined as clonotypes. MiTCR v1.1 was used to align clonotypes to the IMGT TRBV, TRBD and TRBJ reference segments. The analysis was restricted to V-J combinations with a frequency above 0.0001, which together covered around 99% of the repertoires. A TCS score was defined as the ratio of F50 (clonal expansion) to E x V (chaos), with BLOSUM62-based TCRdist applied between CDR3 peptides within each V-J. Welch's t-statistics and random forest reduced fewer than 600 V-J features to under 15, which were used in a naive Bayes classifier (R e1071). TCRdb's own reprocessing of the public reads used fastp at Q25 and MiXCR and kept productive beta chains. Duplicate CDR3 protein sequences are folded into a single record with the most common DNA and genes. The V and J calls were determined by TCRdb, not by the authors. This sample has 250,000 to 300,000 distinct CDR3 sequences in its table, and approximately 19% of those were observed once. The top ten clonotypes cover 35% to 40% of the sample.

At least ten counts were recorded for this clonotype. Its recognized antigen is unknown. Base qualities are missing; no much larger clone stands one base away. Sequencing input: blood. The source is a middle-aged man with Graves' ophthalmopathy.

The CDR3 in this case is CSARELAQLYNEQFF. The nucleotide sequence is given as TGCAGTGCTAGAGAACTAGCCCAACTCTACAATGAGCAGTTCTTC. Rearrangement joined TRBV20-1 to TRBJ2-1; TRBD2 is a possible D gene, resting on 6 matching bases. V is cut by 0 bases and J by 3 bases, and the space between the germline ends is 12 bases. Taken from the germline V gene (reference sequence), the CDR1 and CDR2 loops are DFQATT and SNEGSKA. There are 15 amino acids in the CDR3, from cysteine to phenylalanine inclusive. The sequence is cut down to CDR3 DNA, 45 bases in frame from base 1.